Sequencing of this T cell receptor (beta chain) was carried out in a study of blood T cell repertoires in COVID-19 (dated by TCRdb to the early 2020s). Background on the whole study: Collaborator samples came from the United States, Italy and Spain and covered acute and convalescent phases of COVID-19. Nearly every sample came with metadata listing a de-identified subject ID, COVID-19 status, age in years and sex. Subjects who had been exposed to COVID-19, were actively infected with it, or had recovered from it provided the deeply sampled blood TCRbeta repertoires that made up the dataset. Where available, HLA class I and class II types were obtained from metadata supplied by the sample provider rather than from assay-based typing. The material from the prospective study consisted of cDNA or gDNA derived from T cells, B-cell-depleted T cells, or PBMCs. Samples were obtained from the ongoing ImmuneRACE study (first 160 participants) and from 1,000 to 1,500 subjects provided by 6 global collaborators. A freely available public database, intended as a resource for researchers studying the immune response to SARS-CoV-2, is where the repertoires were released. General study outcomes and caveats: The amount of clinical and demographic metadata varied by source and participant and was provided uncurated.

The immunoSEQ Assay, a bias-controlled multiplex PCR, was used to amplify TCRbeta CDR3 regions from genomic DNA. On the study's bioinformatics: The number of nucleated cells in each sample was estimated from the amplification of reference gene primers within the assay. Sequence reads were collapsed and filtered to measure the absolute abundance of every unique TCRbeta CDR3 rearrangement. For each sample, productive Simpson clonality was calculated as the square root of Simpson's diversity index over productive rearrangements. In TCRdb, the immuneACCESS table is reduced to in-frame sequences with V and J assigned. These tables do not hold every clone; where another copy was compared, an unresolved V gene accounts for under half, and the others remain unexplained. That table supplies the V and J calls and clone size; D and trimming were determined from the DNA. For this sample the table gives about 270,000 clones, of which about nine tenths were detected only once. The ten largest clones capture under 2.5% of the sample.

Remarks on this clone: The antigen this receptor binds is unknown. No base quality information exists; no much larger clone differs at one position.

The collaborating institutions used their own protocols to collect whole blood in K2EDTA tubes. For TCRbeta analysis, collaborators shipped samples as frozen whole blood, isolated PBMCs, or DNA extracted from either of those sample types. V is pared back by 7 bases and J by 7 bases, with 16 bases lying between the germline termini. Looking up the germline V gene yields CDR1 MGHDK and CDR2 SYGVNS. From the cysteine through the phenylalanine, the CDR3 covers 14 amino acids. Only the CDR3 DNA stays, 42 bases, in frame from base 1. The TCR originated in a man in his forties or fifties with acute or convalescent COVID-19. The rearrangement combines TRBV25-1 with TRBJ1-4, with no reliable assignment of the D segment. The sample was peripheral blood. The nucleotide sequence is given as TGTGCCAGCACTCCAGCGTGGGCGGGTGAAAAACTGTTTTTT. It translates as CASTPAWAGEKLFF.